The 19 T cell receptor beta chains reported below all come from one sample, sequenced in a study of tumor and adjacent non-tumor tissue in lung cancer. This sample's RNA came from whole unsorted tissue. TCRbeta libraries were built with three rounds of nested PCR, modified from ARM-PCR. TCRdb re-called the multiplex PCR reads through MiXCR, storing one row per CDR3 protein. Here the sample spans about 120,000 distinct CDR3 sequences, 55% to 75% being singletons. The specimen sequenced was lung tumor tissue. These receptors were taken from a man aged 25-45 years with non-small cell lung cancer.

In its sample, this clonotype was seen many times. CDR3 amino acids: CASSAEIANYGYTF. The CDR3, as DNA: TGTGCCAGCAGCGCCGAGATCGCCAACTATGGCTACACCTTC. V and J are TRBV11-2 and TRBJ1-2; D remains unclear. Trimming stripped 5 bases from V and 2 bases from J, with 12 bases between. Looked up from germline, CDR1 is SGHAT and CDR2 is FQNNGV. The CDR3 extends over 14 amino acids.

This clonotype occurred many times. The genes are TRBV6-2 or TRBV6-3 and TRBJ2-1; D unclear. V lost 2 bases and J lost 0, with 11 bases in between. Germline V gene data show CDR1 as MNHEY and CDR2 as SVGEGT. The CDR3 covers 16 residues. The CDR3 loop reads CASSYAGASSYNEQFF. The DNA of the CDR3 is TGTGCCAGCAGTTACGCAGGCGCCAGCTCCTACAATGAGCAGTTCTTC.

This clonotype was observed a few times. The chain combines TRBV12-3 or TRBV12-4 with TRBJ2-1; 12 bases line up with TRBD1. V dropped 5 bases and J dropped 8; count of bases not matched to a gene: 7. The CDR3 covers 15 residues. CDR3 nucleotide sequence: TGTGCCAGCAGTCTTGGGACAGGGGGCTTTGATGAGCAGTTCTTC. Translating gives CASSLGTGGFDEQFF.

About this clonotype itself: Because it lacks the conserved phenylalanine or tryptophan at the end, this CDR3 is likely a read error. The chain combines TRBV20-1 with TRBJ2-1, with TRBD2 identical over 11 bases. Germline lookup yields CDR1 DFQATT and CDR2 SNEGSKA (reference sequence). The trim removed 7 bases at V and 2 bases at J, leaving 4 bases unmatched. There are 14 residues in the CDR3. CDR3 region: CSEDSGGAYNEQFL. The DNA for the CDR3 is TGCAGTGAAGATAGCGGGGGGGCCTACAATGAGCAGTTCCTC.

Notes on this clonotype: Mismatch with germline at one junction end may stem from a read error. The DNA for the CDR3 is TGTGCCAGCAGCTCCGGCGGGTGGCTCAACGAACAGTACTTC. It is translated as CASSSGGWLNEQYF. The rearrangement joins TRBV11-2 to TRBJ2-7; D is perhaps TRBD2 (5 bases). Per germline, CDR1 SGHAT and CDR2 FQNNGV. This CDR3 spans 14 amino acids.

A remark on this clonotype: A read error may explain this, as a much larger clone is one base away. The chain links TRBV6-2 or TRBV6-3 to TRBJ1-5; no clear D. The CDR3 extends over 12 amino acids. The germline gives CDR1 MNHEY, CDR2 SVGEGT. The CDR3 nucleotides read TGTGTCAGCGGACCGGTGAATCAGCCCCAGCATTTT. It translates to CVSGPVNQPQHF.

This clonotype has only one observation. One end of the junction varies from germline; a read error may be responsible. The V call is TRBV11-2, the J call TRBJ2-7; D unclear. There are 12 residues in the CDR3. Germline-derived CDR1 and CDR2 are SGHAT and FQNNGV. The CDR3 region is CASRLERSEQYF. The CDR3 nucleotides are TGTGCCAGCAGATTAGAGAGGAGCGAGCAGTACTTC.

This clonotype was seen only once. The J gene is TRBJ2-1, the V gene TRBV11-3, with D maybe TRBD2 (5 bases). Germline-derived CDR1 and CDR2 are SGHNT and YENEEA. Trimming left V 9 bases short and J 6 bases short, with 24 bases between. The CDR3 consists of 16 residues. This CDR3 is CARSPLSRRRGNEQFF. The CDR3 nucleotides read TGTGCCAGGAGCCCCCTTAGTCGGCGCCGGGGCAATGAGCAGTTCTTC.

With regard to this clonotype: A much larger clonotype is one base distant, so this may be a read error. The chain recombines TRBV13 with TRBJ2-1; 8 bases are a match to TRBD2. The germline CDR1 and CDR2 sequences are PRHDT and FYEKMQ (reference sequence). This CDR3 contains 14 residues. DNA of the CDR3: TGTACCAGCAGCTTAAGGGCTAGCGGGAATGAGCAGTTCTTC. Residues: CTSSLRASGNEQFF. The variable domain in full, completed from reference TRBV13 and TRBJ2-1, reads AAGVIQSPRHLIKEKRETATLKCYPIPRHDTVYWYQQGPGQDPQFLISFYEKMQSDKGSIPDRFSAQQFSDYHSELNMSSLELGDSALYFCTSSLRASGNEQFFGPGTRLTVL.

Notes on this clonotype: A much larger clone differs from this one at a single base, so this may be a read error. V and J are TRBV20-1 and TRBJ1-1; 10 nucleotides align to TRBD1. The CDR3 extends over 13 amino acids. Germline values: CDR1 DFQATT, CDR2 SNEGSKA (reference sequence). Written as DNA, the CDR3 is TGCAGTGCGCGGACAGGGGGGAACATTGAAGCTTTCTTT. This encodes CSARTGGNIEAFF.

Comments on this clonotype: Just one base apart from a much larger clone, this may be a read error. The gene calls are TRBV6-5 and TRBJ2-1; 7 nucleotides match TRBD2. The junction had 14 bases not matched to a gene; V was cut back by 5 bases and J by 7 bases. The CDR3 runs to 16 residues. Germline-derived CDR1 and CDR2 are MNHEY and SVGAGI. The CDR3 nucleotides are TGTGCCAGCAGTACCTCCGGGGGAGGGCCCAAGAATGAGCAGTTCTTC. This encodes CASSTSGGGPKNEQFF.

Regarding this clonotype: This may be a read error, as it is one base from a much larger clone. The rearrangement links TRBV12-3 or TRBV12-4 to TRBJ1-1; TRBD1 aligns across 7 bases. CDR3 length equals 13 residues. Trimming removed 8 bases from V and 6 bases from J; junction bases left unmatched: 9. The CDR3 DNA follows: TGTGCCAGCCGACTATCCGGGACAGCTGAAGCTTTCTTT. It yields the protein CASRLSGTAEAFF.

About this clonotype: This CDR3 fails to terminate in the conserved phenylalanine or tryptophan, so it likely reflects a read error. This chain links TRBV20-1 with TRBJ1-1; D is unclear. CDR1 is DFQATT and CDR2 is SNEGSKA in the germline V gene (reference sequence). V lost 6 bases to trimming and J lost 4 bases, with 9 bases between them. This CDR3 comprises 11 residues. The DNA of the CDR3 is TGCAGTGCACCGGGAGTCACTGAAGCTTTCTTA. As protein: CSAPGVTEAFL.

This clonotype was seen just once. The junction departs from germline at one end; a sequencing error may be responsible. The chain has TRBV5-6 and TRBJ2-1; TRBD1 matches at 7 bases. The CDR3 extends over 16 amino acids. Germline V lookup: CDR1 SGHDT, CDR2 YYEEEE. CDR3: CASSFRRTGHYNEQFF. The CDR3 DNA follows: TGTGCAAGCAGCTTCCGTAGGACAGGTCACTACAATGAGCAGTTCTTC.

Worth noting for this clonotype: Given a much more abundant clone one base away, this may be a read error. The chain is built from TRBV4-1 and TRBJ2-5, with TRBD1 as a possible D gene (6 bases). The CDR3 extends over 15 amino acids. The germline gives CDR1 MGHRA, CDR2 YSYEKL. For the CDR3, the DNA is TGCGCCAGCAGCCAGCCAAACAGGGTAGGAGAGGCCCAGTACTTC. Protein: CASSQPNRVGEAQYF.

At least ten counts were recorded for this clonotype. The J gene is TRBJ2-3, the V gene TRBV11-2, with 7 bases aligning to TRBD2. CDR1 and CDR2 from the germline V gene are SGHAT and FQNNGV. The CDR3 runs 12 residues. After removal of 11 bases from V and 0 bases from J, the junction contained 2 bases not matched to a gene. Here the CDR3 reads CAAGVSTDTQYF. Written as DNA, the CDR3 is TGTGCCGCGGGAGTGAGCACAGATACGCAGTATTTT.

The table lists this clonotype with a few counts. The chain links TRBV24-1 to TRBJ2-2; D is ambiguous. The ends were cut back, 2 bases at V and 6 bases at J, with 3 bases in the middle. CDR1 is KGHDR, CDR2 SFDVKD, per germline. This CDR3 contains 12 residues. This CDR3 is CATSDWSGELFF. The CDR3 nucleotides are TGTGCCACCAGTGATTGGTCCGGGGAGCTGTTTTTT.

This clonotype was recorded at least ten times. The chain links TRBV12-3 or TRBV12-4 to TRBJ2-1; no firm D call. This CDR3 contains 14 residues. V dropped 5 bases and J dropped 1 base, with 9 bases sitting between them. The CDR3 DNA reads as TGTGCCAGCAGTCCCTGGCTTTCCTACAATGAGCAGTTCTTC. It translates to CASSPWLSYNEQFF.

The sample holds a few counts of this clonotype. One junction end does not reproduce the germline sequence, and a read error may be involved. The CDR3 region is CASSQGPAMNTDAFF. For the CDR3, the DNA is TGCGCCAGCAGTCAAGGGCCCGCGATGAACACTGATGCTTTCTTT. The V call is TRBV4-3, the J call TRBJ1-1, with unresolved D. Per germline, CDR1 LGHNA and CDR2 YSLEER. CDR3 size: 15 residues.